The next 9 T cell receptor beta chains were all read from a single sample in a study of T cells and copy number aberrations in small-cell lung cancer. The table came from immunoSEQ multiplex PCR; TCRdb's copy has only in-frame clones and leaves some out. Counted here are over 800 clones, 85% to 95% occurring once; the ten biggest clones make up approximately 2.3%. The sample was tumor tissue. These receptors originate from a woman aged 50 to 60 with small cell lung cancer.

The CDR3 loop reads CSGLGGTGNTGELFF. CDR3 bases: TGCAGCGGTCTCGGGGGGACAGGAAACACCGGGGAGCTGTTTTTT. J is TRBJ2-2 and V is TRBV29-1; perhaps TRBD1 as D (8 bases). The V gene's germline CDR1 is SQVTM and CDR2 ANQGSEA. The CDR3 has 15 amino acids. Trimming left V 7 bases short and J 2 bases short, with 17 bases between.

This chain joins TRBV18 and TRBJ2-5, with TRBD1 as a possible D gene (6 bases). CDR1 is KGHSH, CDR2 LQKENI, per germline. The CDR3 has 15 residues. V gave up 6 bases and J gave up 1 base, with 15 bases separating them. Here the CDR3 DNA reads TGTGCCAGCTCTCAGGGGCCTCTCCTCCAAGAGACCCAGTACTTC. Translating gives CASSQGPLLQETQYF.

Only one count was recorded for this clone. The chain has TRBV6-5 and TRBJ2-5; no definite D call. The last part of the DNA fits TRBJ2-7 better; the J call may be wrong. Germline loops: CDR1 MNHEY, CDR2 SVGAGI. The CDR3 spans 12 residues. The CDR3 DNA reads TGTGCCAGCCAAGGCAGGACCTACGAGCAGTACTTC. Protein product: CASQGRTYEQYF.

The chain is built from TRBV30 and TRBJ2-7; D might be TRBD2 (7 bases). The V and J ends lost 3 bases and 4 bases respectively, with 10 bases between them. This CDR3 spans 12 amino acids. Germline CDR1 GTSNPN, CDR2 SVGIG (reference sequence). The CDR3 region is CAWRRGGYEQYF. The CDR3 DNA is TGTGCCTGGAGAAGGGGGGGGTACGAGCAGTACTTC.

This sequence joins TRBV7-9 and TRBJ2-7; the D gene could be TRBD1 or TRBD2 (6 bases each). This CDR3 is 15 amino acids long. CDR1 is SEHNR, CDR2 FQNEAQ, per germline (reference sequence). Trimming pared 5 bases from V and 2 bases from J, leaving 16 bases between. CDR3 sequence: CASSPGATRTYEQYF. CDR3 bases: TGTGCCAGCAGCCCGGGGGCGACTCGGACCTACGAGCAGTACTTC.

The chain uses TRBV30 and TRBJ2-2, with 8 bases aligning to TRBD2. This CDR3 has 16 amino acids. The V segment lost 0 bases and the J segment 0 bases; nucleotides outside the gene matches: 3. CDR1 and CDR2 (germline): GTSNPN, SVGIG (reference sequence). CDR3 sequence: CAWSVELAANTGELFF. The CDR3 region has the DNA TGTGCCTGGAGTGTCGAACTAGCGGCGAACACCGGGGAGCTGTTTTTT.

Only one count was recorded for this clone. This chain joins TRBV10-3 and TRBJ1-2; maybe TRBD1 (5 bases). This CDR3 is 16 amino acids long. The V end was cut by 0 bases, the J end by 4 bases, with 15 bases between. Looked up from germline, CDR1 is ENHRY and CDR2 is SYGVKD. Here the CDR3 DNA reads TGTGCCATCAGTGAGTCGTCGGGGCGCAGGGCCTATGGCTACACCTTC. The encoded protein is CAISESSGRRAYGYTF.

The CDR3, as DNA: TGTGCCAGCAGCCCCCAGGGTTCCCCCTACGAGCAGTACTTC. It is translated as CASSPQGSPYEQYF. The J gene is TRBJ2-7, the V gene TRBV5-6, with a weak D call TRBD1 (5 bases). The CDR3 is made up of 14 amino acids. Germline V gene sequence: CDR1 SGHDT, CDR2 YYEEEE. V lost 4 bases, J lost 2 bases, and 13 bases lay in between.

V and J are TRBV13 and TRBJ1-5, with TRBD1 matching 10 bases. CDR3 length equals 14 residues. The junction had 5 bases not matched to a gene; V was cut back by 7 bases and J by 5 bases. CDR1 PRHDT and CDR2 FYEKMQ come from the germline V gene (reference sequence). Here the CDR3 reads CASTLGQGDQPQHF. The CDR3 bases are TGTGCCAGCACCCTCGGACAGGGGGATCAGCCCCAGCATTTT.